This paragraph reports one T cell receptor (beta chain). Its antigen remains unknown. These data come from a study of cytomegalovirus exposure and HLA in healthy donors. Germline CDR1 reads LGHNA; CDR2 reads YSLEER. Trimming cost V 4 bases and J 4 bases; bases outside gene matches: 9. This CDR3 spans 15 amino acids. PCR used 60 Vbeta primers and 13 Jbeta primers. Some clones are missing from TCRdb's copy, which holds only in-frame ones; the method was immunoSEQ multiplex PCR. The data hold 85,000 to 130,000 clones, with 75% to 85% observed a single time. Study findings and constraints: A missense DCLRE1C variant was associated with V- and J-gene trimming of TCR beta chains in a later analysis, and an independent cohort replicated the association. Associated with cytomegalovirus, according to the listing, were 150 to 200 TCR beta chains. Both high specificity and high sensitivity reportedly marked the classifier's diagnosis of cytomegalovirus status.

The sequence derives from a female donor in good health and CMV-seropositive. The sample consisted of PBMCs. The chain combines TRBV4-3 with TRBJ1-1; 7 bases agree with TRBD1. The DNA of the CDR3 is TGCGCCAGCAGCCGAGATAGGGGGCATAGCACTGAAGCTTTCTTT. Protein: CASSRDRGHSTEAFF.